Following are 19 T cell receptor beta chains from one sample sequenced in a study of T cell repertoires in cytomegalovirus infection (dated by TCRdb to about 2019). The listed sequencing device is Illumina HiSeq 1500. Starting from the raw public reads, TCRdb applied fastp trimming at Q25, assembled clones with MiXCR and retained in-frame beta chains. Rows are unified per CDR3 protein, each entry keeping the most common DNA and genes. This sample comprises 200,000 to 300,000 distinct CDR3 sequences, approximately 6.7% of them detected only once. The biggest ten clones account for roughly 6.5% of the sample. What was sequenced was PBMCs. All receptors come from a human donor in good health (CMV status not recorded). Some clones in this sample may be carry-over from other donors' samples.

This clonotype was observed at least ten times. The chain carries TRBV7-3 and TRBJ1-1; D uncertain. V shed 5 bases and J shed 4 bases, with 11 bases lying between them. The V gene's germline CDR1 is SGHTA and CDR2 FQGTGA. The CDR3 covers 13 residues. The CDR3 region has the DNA TGTGCCAGCAGCCCCCTAGGAGGCACTGAAGCTTTCTTT. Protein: CASSPLGGTEAFF.

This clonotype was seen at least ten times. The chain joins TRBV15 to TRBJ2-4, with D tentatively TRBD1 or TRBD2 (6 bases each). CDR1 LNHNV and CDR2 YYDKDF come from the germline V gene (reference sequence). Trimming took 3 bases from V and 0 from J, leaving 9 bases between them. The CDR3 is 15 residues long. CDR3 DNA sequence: TGTGCCACCAGCAGCGGGGGCCTAGCCAAAAACATTCAGTACTTC. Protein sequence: CATSSGGLAKNIQYF.

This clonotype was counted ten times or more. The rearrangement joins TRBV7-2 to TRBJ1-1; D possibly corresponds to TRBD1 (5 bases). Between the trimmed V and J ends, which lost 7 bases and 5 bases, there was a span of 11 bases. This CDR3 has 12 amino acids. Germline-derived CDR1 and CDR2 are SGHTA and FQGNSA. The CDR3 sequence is CASMEGSTEAFF. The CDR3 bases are TGTGCCAGCATGGAGGGGAGTACTGAAGCTTTCTTT.

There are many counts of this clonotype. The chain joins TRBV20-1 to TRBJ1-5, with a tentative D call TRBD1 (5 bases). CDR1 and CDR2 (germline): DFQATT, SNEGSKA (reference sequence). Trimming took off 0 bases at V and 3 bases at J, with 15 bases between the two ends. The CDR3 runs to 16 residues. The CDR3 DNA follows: TGCAGTGCTAGAGACCAAGTGGGGCGTATCAATCAGCCCCAGCATTTT. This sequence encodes CSARDQVGRINQPQHF.

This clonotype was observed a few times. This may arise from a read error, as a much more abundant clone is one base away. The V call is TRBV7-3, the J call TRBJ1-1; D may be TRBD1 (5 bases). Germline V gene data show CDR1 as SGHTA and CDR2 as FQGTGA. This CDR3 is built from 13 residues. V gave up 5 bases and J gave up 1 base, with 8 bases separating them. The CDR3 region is CASSATANTEAFF. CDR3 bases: TGTGCCAGCAGCGCGACAGCGAACACTGAAGCTTTCTTT.

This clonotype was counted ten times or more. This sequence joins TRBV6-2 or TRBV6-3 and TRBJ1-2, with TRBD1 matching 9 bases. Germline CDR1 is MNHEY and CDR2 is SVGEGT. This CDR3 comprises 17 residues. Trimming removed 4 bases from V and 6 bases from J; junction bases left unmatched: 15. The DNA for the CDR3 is TGTGCCAGCAGTTCGCCGGGACAGGGAATCAGGGACGATGGCTACACCTTC. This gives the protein CASSSPGQGIRDDGYTF.

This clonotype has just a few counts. The CDR3 reads CASSPRDGYGYTF. The CDR3 nucleotides read TGCGCCAGCAGCCCTAGGGACGGATATGGCTACACCTTC. The rearrangement joins TRBV5-1 to TRBJ1-2; weak D call: TRBD1 (5 bases). This CDR3 has 13 amino acids. V lost 4 bases and J 5 bases, leaving 12 bases between the germline ends. Germline V lookup: CDR1 SGHRS, CDR2 YFSETQ.

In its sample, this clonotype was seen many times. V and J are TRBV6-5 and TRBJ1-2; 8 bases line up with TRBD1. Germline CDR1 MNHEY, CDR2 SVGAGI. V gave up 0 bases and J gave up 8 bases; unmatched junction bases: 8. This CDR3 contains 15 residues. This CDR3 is CASSYSSWTGNGYTF. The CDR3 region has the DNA TGTGCCAGCAGTTACTCGAGTTGGACAGGGAACGGCTACACCTTC.

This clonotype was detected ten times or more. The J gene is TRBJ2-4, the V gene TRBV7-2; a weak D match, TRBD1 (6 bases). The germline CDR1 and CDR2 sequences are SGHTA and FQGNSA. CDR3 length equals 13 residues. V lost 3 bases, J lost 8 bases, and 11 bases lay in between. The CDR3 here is CASSLSEGDIQYF. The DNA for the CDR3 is TGTGCCAGCAGCTTGTCTGAGGGGGACATTCAGTACTTC.

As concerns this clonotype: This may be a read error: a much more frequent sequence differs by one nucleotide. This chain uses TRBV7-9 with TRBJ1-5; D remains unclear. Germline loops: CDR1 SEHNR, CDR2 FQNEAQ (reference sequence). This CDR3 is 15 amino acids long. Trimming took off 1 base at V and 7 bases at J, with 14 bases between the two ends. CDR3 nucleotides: TGTGCCAGCAGCTTAGTGGGTCAGGAGGGACAGCCCCAGCATTTT. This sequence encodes CASSLVGQEGQPQHF.

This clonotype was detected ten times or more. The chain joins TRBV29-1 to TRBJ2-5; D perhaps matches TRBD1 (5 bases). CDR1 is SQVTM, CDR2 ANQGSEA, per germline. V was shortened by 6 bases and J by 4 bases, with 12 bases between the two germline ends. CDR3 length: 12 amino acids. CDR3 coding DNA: TGCAGCGTGGCCTCTACAGGAGAGACCCAGTACTTC. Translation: CSVASTGETQYF.

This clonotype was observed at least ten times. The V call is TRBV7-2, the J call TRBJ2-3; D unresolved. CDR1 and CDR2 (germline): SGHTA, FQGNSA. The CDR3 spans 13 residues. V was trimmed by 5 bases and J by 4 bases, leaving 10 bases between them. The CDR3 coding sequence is TGTGCCAGCAGCCGTTTTCGACCAGATACGCAGTATTTT. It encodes CASSRFRPDTQYF.

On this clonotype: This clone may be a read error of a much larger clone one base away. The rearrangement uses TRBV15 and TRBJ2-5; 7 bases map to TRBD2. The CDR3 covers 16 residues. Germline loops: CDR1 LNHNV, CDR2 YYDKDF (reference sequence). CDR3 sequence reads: CATSRGGGGYQETKYF. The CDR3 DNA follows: TGTGCCACCAGCAGAGGGGGGGGGGGGTACCAAGAGACCAAGTACTTC. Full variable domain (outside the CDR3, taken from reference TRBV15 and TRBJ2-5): DAMVIQNPRYQVTQFGKPVTLSCSQTLNHNVMYWYQQKSSQAPKLLFHYYDKDFNNEADTPDNFQSRRPNTSFCFLDIRSPGLGDTAMYLCATSRGGGGYQETKYFGPGTRLLVL.

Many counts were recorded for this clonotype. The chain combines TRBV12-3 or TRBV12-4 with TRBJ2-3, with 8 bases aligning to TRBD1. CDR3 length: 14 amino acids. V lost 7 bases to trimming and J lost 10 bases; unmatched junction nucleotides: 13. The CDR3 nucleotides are TGTGCCAGCACCATGGGACAGGCAGGGATAGCGCAGTATTTT. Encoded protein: CASTMGQAGIAQYF.

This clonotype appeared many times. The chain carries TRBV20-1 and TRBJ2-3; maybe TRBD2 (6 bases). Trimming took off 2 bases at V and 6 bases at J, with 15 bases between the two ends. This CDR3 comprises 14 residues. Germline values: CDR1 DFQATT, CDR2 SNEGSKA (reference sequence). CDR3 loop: CSARWSGGIDTQYF. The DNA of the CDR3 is TGCAGTGCTAGATGGTCAGGCGGGATCGATACGCAGTATTTT.

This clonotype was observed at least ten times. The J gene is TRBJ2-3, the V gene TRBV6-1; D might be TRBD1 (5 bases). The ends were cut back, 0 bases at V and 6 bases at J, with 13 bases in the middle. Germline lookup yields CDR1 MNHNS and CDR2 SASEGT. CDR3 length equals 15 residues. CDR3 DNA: TGTGCCAGCAGTGAAGCGCCGGACACCCCCGATACGCAGTATTTT. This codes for CASSEAPDTPDTQYF.

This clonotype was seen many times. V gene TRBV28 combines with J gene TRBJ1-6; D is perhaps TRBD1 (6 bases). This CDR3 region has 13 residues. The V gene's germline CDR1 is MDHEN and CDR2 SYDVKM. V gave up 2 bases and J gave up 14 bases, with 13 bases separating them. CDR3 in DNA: TGTGCCAGCAGTTTAAGGGGGTCAAGCACCCTCCACTTT. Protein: CASSLRGSSTLHF.

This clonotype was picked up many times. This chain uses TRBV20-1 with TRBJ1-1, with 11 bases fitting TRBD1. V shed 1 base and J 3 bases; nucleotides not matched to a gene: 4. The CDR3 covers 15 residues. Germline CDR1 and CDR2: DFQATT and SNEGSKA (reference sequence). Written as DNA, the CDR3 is TGCAGTGCTAGAGGGACAGGGGGCTGGGACACTGAAGCTTTCTTT. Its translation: CSARGTGGWDTEAFF.

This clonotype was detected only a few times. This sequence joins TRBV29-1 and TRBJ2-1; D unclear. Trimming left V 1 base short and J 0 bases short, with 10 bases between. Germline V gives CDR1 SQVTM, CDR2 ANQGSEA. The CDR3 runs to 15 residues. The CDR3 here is CSVEGAPSSYNEQFF. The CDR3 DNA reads TGCAGCGTTGAAGGGGCTCCGAGCTCCTACAATGAGCAGTTCTTC.